The 22 T cell receptor beta chains below all came from one sample that was sequenced in a study of blood T cell repertoires in COVID-19. TCRdb's copy holds only in-frame clones and misses some; the assay was immunoSEQ multiplex PCR. The sample has roughly 34,000 clones, roughly 80% seen once. Sequences were obtained from peripheral blood. These receptors were taken from a man at least 80 years old with active or convalescent COVID-19.

This rearrangement joins TRBV11-2 to TRBJ2-3; D is ambiguous. Germline V gene lookup returns CDR1 SGHAT and CDR2 FQNNGV. The CDR3 loop spans 14 amino acids. V was cut by 2 bases and J by 3 bases, with 9 bases left in between. CDR3 bases: TGTGCCAGCAGCTTATCCAGGAATACAGATACGCAGTATTTT. The encoded protein is CASSLSRNTDTQYF.

This clone was seen more than once but under ten times. The rearrangement joins TRBV12-3 or TRBV12-4 to TRBJ2-5; TRBD1 matches 7 bases. J was trimmed by 3 bases and V by 6 bases; bases with no gene match: 1. The CDR3 has 12 amino acids. CDR3: CASSQGEETQYF. CDR3 sequence (DNA): TGTGCCAGCAGCCAGGGGGAAGAGACCCAGTACTTC.

V usage is TRBV4-1 and J usage is TRBJ2-1; TRBD2 matches at 9 bases. The CDR3 spans 14 residues. The germline V gene encodes CDR1 MGHRA and CDR2 YSYEKL. V shed 6 bases and J 7 bases; nucleotides not matched to a gene: 7. The CDR3 loop is CASRLSGSMNEQFF. DNA of the CDR3: TGCGCCAGCAGACTTAGCGGGAGTATGAATGAGCAGTTCTTC.

This chain joins TRBV7-9 and TRBJ1-1; TRBD1 aligns across 10 bases. The CDR3 is 12 amino acids. The V gene's germline CDR1 is SEHNR and CDR2 FQNEAQ (reference sequence). Trimming cost V 6 bases and J 7 bases; bases outside gene matches: 2. The CDR3 loop is CASSRDRGEAFF. CDR3 DNA sequence: TGTGCCAGCAGTAGGGACAGGGGTGAAGCTTTCTTT.

The table lists this clone with a few counts. The chain has TRBV30 and TRBJ2-7, with D possibly TRBD1 on 5 matching bases. The CDR3 contains 13 residues. The V end was cut by 0 bases, the J end by 0 bases, with 6 bases between. Germline CDR1 is GTSNPN and CDR2 is SVGIG (reference sequence). CDR3 sequence (DNA): TGTGCCTGGAGTGTGACAGTCTCCTACGAGCAGTACTTC. It yields the protein CAWSVTVSYEQYF.

V usage is TRBV9 and J usage is TRBJ1-6; D is ambiguous. Trimming pared 0 bases from V and 5 bases from J, leaving 9 bases between. CDR3 length equals 15 residues. Germline lookup yields CDR1 SGDLS and CDR2 YYNGEE. In nucleotides, the CDR3 is TGTGCCAGCAGCGTAGGGGCGACCAATAATTCACCCCTCCACTTT. Protein: CASSVGATNNSPLHF.

This clone was counted between two and nine times. In nucleotides, the CDR3 is TGTGCCAGCAGTTCCCCGTTGCCAGGGGGTTATTACGAGCAGTACTTC. Translating it yields CASSSPLPGGYYEQYF. The chain has TRBV28 and TRBJ2-7; 7 bases line up with TRBD1. This CDR3 contains 16 residues. CDR1 and CDR2 (germline): MDHEN, SYDVKM. V shed 4 bases and J 4 bases; nucleotides not matched to a gene: 13. The whole variable domain, filled in from reference TRBV28 and TRBJ2-7, reads DVKVTQSSRYLVKRTGEKVFLECVQDMDHENMFWYRQDPGLGLRLIYFSYDVKMKEKGDIPEGYSVSREKKERFSLILESASTNQTSMYLCASSSPLPGGYYEQYFGPGTRLTVT.

This rearrangement joins TRBV7-8 to TRBJ1-2; perhaps TRBD1 as D (6 bases). V lost 1 base to trimming and J lost 3 bases, with 12 bases between them. Germline values: CDR1 SGHVS, CDR2 FQNEAQ. The length of the CDR3 is 15 residues. In nucleotides, the CDR3 is TGTGCCAGCAGCTTAGTGGTGCGGGGGCACTATGGCTACACCTTC. Encoded protein: CASSLVVRGHYGYTF. The whole variable domain, filled in from reference TRBV7-8 and TRBJ1-2, reads GAGVSQSPRYKVAKRGQDVALRCDPISGHVSLFWYQQALGQGPEFLTYFQNEAQLDKSGLPSDRFFAERPEGSVSTLKIQRTQQEDSAVYLCASSLVVRGHYGYTFGSGTRLTVV.

This chain connects TRBV20-1 to TRBJ2-7; possible D gene TRBD2, 5 bases. This CDR3 is 11 amino acids long. In germline, CDR1 is DFQATT, CDR2 SNEGSKA (reference sequence). Trimming left V 6 bases short and J 4 bases short, with 10 bases between. As DNA, the CDR3 is TGCAGTGCCATACTAGATTACGAGCAGTACTTC. It encodes CSAILDYEQYF.

The chain combines TRBV19 with TRBJ2-5, with a tentative D call TRBD1 (5 bases). Germline V gene lookup returns CDR1 LNHDA and CDR2 SQIVND (reference sequence). The CDR3 is 13 amino acids. Trimming took off 3 bases at V and 5 bases at J, with 10 bases between the two ends. CDR3 in amino acids: CASSMQGAETQYF. In DNA, the CDR3 is TGTGCCAGTAGTATGCAGGGTGCGGAGACCCAGTACTTC. The full variable domain, rest sourced from reference TRBV19 and TRBJ2-5, is DGGITQSPKYLFRKEGQNVTLSCEQNLNHDAMYWYRQDPGQGLRLIYYSQIVNDFQKGDIAEGYSVSREKKESFPLTVTSAQKNPTAFYLCASSMQGAETQYFGPGTRLLVL.

This clone was seen just once. The gene calls are TRBV11-2 and TRBJ2-2; D unresolved. The germline CDR1 and CDR2 sequences are SGHAT and FQNNGV. The CDR3 consists of 14 residues. V shed 1 base and J shed 5 bases, with 8 bases lying between them. CDR3 bases: TGTGCCAGCAGCTTAGTTTCCAGGACCGGGGAGCTGTTTTTT. Translated: CASSLVSRTGELFF.

The chain joins TRBV28 to TRBJ1-1; D unclear. This CDR3 comprises 15 residues. Germline V CDR1 and CDR2: MDHEN, SYDVKM. V shed 4 bases and J shed 0 bases, with 12 bases lying between them. CDR3 bases: TGTGCCAGCAGTTCCCCTCCGGGTCTGAACACTGAAGCTTTCTTT. It encodes CASSSPPGLNTEAFF.

This chain links TRBV27 with TRBJ2-3; D is possibly TRBD1 (6 bases). Germline V gives CDR1 MNHEY, CDR2 SMNVEV (reference sequence). Trimming took off 6 bases at V and 3 bases at J, with 19 bases between the two ends. This CDR3 has 16 amino acids. CDR3 loop: CASRGRGYRVTDTQYF. The DNA of the CDR3 is TGTGCCAGCAGGGGCAGGGGATACCGGGTAACAGATACGCAGTATTTT.

This chain connects TRBV2 to TRBJ2-7, with TRBD2 matching over 7 bases. Germline CDR1 is SNHLY and CDR2 is FYNNEI. This CDR3 has 14 amino acids. V lost 8 bases to trimming and J lost 3 bases; unmatched junction nucleotides: 10. CDR3 region: CASWEGGPDYEQYF. The CDR3 DNA follows: TGTGCCAGCTGGGAGGGAGGTCCCGACTACGAGCAGTACTTC.

The chain joins TRBV2 to TRBJ1-6; D call uncertain. Trimming cost V 10 bases and J 7 bases, with 11 bases left between them. The CDR3 loop spans 12 amino acids. CDR1 and CDR2 (germline): SNHLY, FYNNEI. CDR3 in DNA: TGTGCCACCAGAACAGCAAATTCACCCCTCCACTTT. It is translated as CATRTANSPLHF.

V and J are TRBV5-1 and TRBJ2-3; no definite D call. This CDR3 is built from 15 residues. Germline V CDR1 and CDR2: SGHRS, YFSETQ. V lost 3 bases to trimming and J lost 0 bases, with 11 bases between them. CDR3 sequence reads: CASSWAGSSTDTQYF. The CDR3 coding sequence is TGCGCCAGCAGCTGGGCAGGTTCTAGCACAGATACGCAGTATTTT.

The chain joins TRBV28 to TRBJ2-5, with D possibly TRBD1 on 5 matching bases. Per the germline V gene, CDR1 is MDHEN and CDR2 is SYDVKM. This CDR3 spans 11 amino acids. With 6 bases removed from V and 5 bases from J, the gap between germline ends came to 7 bases. Here the CDR3 DNA reads TGTGCCAGCAGCCACAGGGAGACCCAGTACTTC. Translated, it gives CASSHRETQYF.

This chain joins TRBV7-3 and TRBJ2-2; 7 positions match TRBD1. The trim removed 2 bases at V and 0 bases at J, leaving 6 bases unmatched. Germline V gene data show CDR1 as SGHTA and CDR2 as FQGTGA. CDR3 length: 17 amino acids. The CDR3 reads CASSLGGQSANTGELFF. CDR3 in DNA: TGTGCCAGCAGCTTAGGGGGACAGTCGGCGAACACCGGGGAGCTGTTTTTT.

The chain combines TRBV30 with TRBJ1-2; D unresolved. Trimming left V 0 bases short and J 5 bases short, with 13 bases between. Germline V gives CDR1 GTSNPN, CDR2 SVGIG (reference sequence). The CDR3 has 14 amino acids. The CDR3 DNA reads TGTGCCTGGAGTGTACAAGGAGATAGTTATGGCTACACCTTC. Its translation: CAWSVQGDSYGYTF.

The rearrangement links TRBV5-8 to TRBJ2-2, with D maybe TRBD1 (5 bases). The CDR3 sequence is 14 residues long. Germline V gene sequence: CDR1 SGHTS, CDR2 YDEGEE. V lost 0 bases to trimming and J lost 3 bases, with 6 bases between them. As DNA, the CDR3 is TGTGCCAGCAGCTTGGGACAGTACACCGGGGAGCTGTTTTTT. Translated, it gives CASSLGQYTGELFF.

This sequence joins TRBV7-9 and TRBJ2-7; D remains unclear. CDR3 length equals 13 residues. From germline, CDR1 is SEHNR and CDR2 FQNEAQ (reference sequence). Trimming removed 2 bases from V and 5 bases from J, with 10 bases in between. The CDR3 region is CASSLWASHEQYF. In nucleotides, the CDR3 is TGTGCCAGCAGCTTATGGGCCAGCCACGAGCAGTACTTC. Supplemented by reference TRBV7-9 and TRBJ2-7, the full variable domain reads DTGVSQNPRHKITKRGQNVTFRCDPISEHNRLYWYRQTLGQGPEFLTYFQNEAQLEKSRLLSDRFSAERPKGSFSTLEIQRTEQGDSAMYLCASSLWASHEQYFGPGTRLTVT.

The rearrangement joins TRBV28 to TRBJ1-6; a weak D match, TRBD1 (5 bases). This CDR3 is built from 17 residues. Trimming removed 4 bases from V and 3 bases from J, with 16 bases in between. Germline assignment: CDR1 MDHEN and CDR2 SYDVKM. The CDR3 DNA reads as TGTGCCAGCAGTTCCTTCGGGGGAGAGGGCTATAATTCACCCCTCCACTTT. Translating it yields CASSSFGGEGYNSPLHF.